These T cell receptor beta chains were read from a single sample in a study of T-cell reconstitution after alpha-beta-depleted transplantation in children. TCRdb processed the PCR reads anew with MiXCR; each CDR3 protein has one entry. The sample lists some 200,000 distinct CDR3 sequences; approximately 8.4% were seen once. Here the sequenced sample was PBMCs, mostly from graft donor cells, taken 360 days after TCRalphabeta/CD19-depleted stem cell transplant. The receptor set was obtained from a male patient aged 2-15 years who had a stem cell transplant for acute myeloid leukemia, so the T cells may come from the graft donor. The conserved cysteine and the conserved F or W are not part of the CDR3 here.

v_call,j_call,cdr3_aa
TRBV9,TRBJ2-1,ASSETSMGYNEQF
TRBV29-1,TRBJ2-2,SASKDRADTGELF
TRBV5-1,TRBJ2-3,ASSFIPGADLTDTQY
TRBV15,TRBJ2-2,ATSRMTSGGENTGELF
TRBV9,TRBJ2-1,ASSVDLSSYNEQF
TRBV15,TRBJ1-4,ATAGGTGRGKLF
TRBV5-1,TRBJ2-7,ASSLAGQGTEQY
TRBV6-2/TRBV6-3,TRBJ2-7,ASSYSRPYPPYEQY
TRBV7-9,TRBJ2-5,ASSHTGGTIETQY
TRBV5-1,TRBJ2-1,ASNKLAGSYNEQF
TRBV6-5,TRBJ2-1,ASSYSGAGGQNEQF
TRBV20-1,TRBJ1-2,SASPLERGRKYGYT
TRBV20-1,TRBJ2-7,STGSSYEQY
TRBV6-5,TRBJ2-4,ASTLQGAGGNIQY
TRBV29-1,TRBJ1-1,SVTRAGPMNTEAF
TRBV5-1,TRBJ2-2,ASSLWPILNTGELF
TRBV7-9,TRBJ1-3,ASSPPPGQGVY
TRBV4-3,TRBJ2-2,ASSTRWAFTGELF
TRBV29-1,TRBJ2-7,SVEGRDRGTYEQY
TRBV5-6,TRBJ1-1,ASSGWGITEAF
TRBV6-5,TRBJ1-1,ASSWGTGRVKGAF
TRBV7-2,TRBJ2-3,ASSLAPGQEPFTDTQY
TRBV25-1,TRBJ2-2,ASTGTGTGELF
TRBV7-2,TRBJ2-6,ASSSQSGANVLT
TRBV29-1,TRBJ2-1,SANYWSSYNEQF
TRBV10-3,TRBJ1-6,AISEKSFNSPLH
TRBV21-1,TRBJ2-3,ASSKVRSGAVGDTQY
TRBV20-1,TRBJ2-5,SATPPRGKTQY
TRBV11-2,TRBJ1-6,ASSLVGQDFNSPLH
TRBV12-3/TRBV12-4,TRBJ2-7,ASSLAGAGAPYEQY
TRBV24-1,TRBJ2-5,ATSDQVAGNKETQY
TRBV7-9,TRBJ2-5,ASSGNQETQY
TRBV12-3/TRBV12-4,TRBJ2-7,ASSFLGASYEQY
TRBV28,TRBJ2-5,ATSDRGRKTQY
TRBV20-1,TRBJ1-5,SARTGTNINQPQH
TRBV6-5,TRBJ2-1,ATSWRGGPFHEQF
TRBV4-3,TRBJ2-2,ASSQVELGAGELF
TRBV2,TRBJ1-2,ASSPQGNHGYT
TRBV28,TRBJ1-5,ASRYEGMGNQPQH
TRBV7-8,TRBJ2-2,ASSLNPPGTGELF
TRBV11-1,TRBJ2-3,ASSLDGGRRDTQY
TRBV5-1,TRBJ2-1,ASSPTGQYNEQF
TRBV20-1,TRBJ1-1,SAPSRGLNTEAF
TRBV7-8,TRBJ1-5,ASSDDSQNQPQH
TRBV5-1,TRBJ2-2,ASQGPRSTGELF
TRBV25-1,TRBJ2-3,ASRWGETTDTQY
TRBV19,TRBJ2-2,ASSMGSSGELF
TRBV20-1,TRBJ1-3,SAADRAAGNTIY
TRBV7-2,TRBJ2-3,ASSLVGPYSADTQY
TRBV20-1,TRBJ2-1,SARDPWGLGNEQF
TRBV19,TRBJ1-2,ASRQVFHGYT
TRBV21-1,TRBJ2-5,ARRGRETQY